This T cell receptor beta chain was documented in a study of T-cell reconstitution after alpha-beta-depleted transplantation in children. Study-wide points: From newly produced T cells came most of the T-cell counts and diversity one year after transplant. About two months after transplant, alpha-beta T cells reportedly came from several hundred expanded graft clones. After transplant, high TCRbeta diversity at day 60 in some patients arose from surviving recipient T cells and thymic progenitors.

Researchers prepared the TCRbeta library using unique molecular identifiers, the study reports. TCRdb called the PCR reads again in MiXCR, with one record for every CDR3 protein. This table holds hundreds of thousands of distinct CDR3 sequences, more than 20% found once. The CDR3 has 15 amino acids. V shed 2 bases and J 8 bases; nucleotides not matched to a gene: 8. Germline CDR1 and CDR2: SGHTA and FQGNSA. This clonotype appeared a few times. The antigen is not known. This TCR was sampled from a boy younger than two who had a stem cell transplant for acute myeloid leukemia, so the T cells may come from the graft donor. The sample here was PBMCs, mostly from graft donor cells, taken 360 days after TCRalphabeta/CD19-depleted stem cell transplant. This chain connects TRBV7-2 to TRBJ2-1; 8 bases map to TRBD2. The CDR3 coding sequence is TGTGCCAGCAGCTTAACCGGGACTAGAAGGGATGAGCAGTTCTTC. Its protein is CASSLTGTRRDEQFF.